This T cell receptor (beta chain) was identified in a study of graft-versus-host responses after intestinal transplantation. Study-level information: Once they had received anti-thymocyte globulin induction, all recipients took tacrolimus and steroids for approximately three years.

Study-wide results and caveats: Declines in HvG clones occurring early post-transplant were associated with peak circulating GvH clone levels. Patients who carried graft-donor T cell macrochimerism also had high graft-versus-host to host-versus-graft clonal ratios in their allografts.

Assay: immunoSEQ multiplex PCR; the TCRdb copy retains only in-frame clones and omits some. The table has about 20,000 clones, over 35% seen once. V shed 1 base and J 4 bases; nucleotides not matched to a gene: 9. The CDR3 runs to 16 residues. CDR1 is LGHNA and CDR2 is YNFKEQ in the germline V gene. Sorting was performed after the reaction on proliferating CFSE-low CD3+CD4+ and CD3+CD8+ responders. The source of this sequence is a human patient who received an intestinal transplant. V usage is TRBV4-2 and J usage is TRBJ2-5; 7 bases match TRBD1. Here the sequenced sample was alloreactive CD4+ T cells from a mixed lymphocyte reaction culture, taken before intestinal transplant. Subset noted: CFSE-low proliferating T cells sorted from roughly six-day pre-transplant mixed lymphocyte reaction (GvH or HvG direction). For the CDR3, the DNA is TGTGCCAGCAGCCAAGGGGCCCGCGCAGGGGGAGAGACCCAGTACTTC. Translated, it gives CASSQGARAGGETQYF.